These T cell receptor beta chains were read from a single sample in a study of control samples from healthy donors and cancer patients. Sequencing used immunoSEQ multiplex PCR; TCRdb keeps in-frame clones, though not all of them. There are some 90,000 clones in the sample; approximately 91% occur only once, and 6% to 9.5% lies in the top ten. The sequenced sample consisted of blood. The receptors derive from a woman aged 60-75 years in good health. The CDR3 runs from the conserved cysteine through the conserved F or W. Clone size appears in some rows only: once, few, many, or a class for an expanded clone.

clone_size | v_call | cdr3_aa
NA | TRBV10-1 | CASSRRAFSSAFF
NA | TRBV4-3 | CASSQDQLATSYEQYF
NA | TRBV10-1 | CASSETDRTDTQYF
NA | TRBV11-1 | CASSLAGTEVEQYF
once | TRBV5-6 | CASSLNTRELFF
NA | TRBV19 | CASRQGSEQFF
NA | TRBV5-6 | CASSADSGGSETQYF
NA | TRBV28 | CASSPGGSNQPQHF
NA | TRBV30 | CALKVSTLNTEAFF
NA | TRBV2 | CASRDRGETQYF
NA | TRBV2 | CASSEAQYSVYEQYF
NA | TRBV19 | CACSPWGLNEKLFF
NA | TRBV3-1/TRBV3-2 | CASSRVGPNTEAFF
NA | TRBV2 | CASRRESMNTEAFF
NA | TRBV9 | CASSVAGVLQGKGEQYF
NA | TRBV3-1/TRBV3-2 | CASSNRGRNGYTF
once | TRBV29-1 | CSAGDGRSTEAFF
NA | TRBV7-2 | CASSPGTINYQETQYF
once | TRBV7-9 | CASSTLRSLLAGVNNEQFF
few | TRBV9 | CASSVVAGKEKLFF
NA | TRBV15 | CATSEGQGPFHEQYF
NA | TRBV7-9 | CASSLGVGSPANYGYTF
NA | TRBV6-2/TRBV6-3 | CASSPLVAGQPQHF
NA | TRBV11-3 | CASSPRVNEQFF
NA | TRBV5-4 | CASSLAGRSNEKLFF
NA | TRBV10-1 | CASSERPGQGKSIYNEQFF
NA | TRBV4-3 | CASSRSWGPGGSTDTQYF
NA | TRBV7-9 | CASSPTWSAGEAFF
NA | TRBV2 | CASRTGQADPKLFF
NA | TRBV6-4 | CASSDSRGYTF
NA | TRBV7-2 | CASSGVGGDTQYF
NA | TRBV12-3/TRBV12-4 | CASSSYRGEKLFF
NA | TRBV2 | CASSLRSPGLQYF
NA | TRBV7-2 | CASSKRLAGHEQFF
NA | TRBV9 | CASSVTGTANTEAFF
NA | TRBV11-3 | CASSRAGIQETQYF
NA | TRBV30 | CAWTRGTNEQYF
NA | TRBV28 | CATRGYGTDTQYF
NA | TRBV7-8 | CASSARSGHYEQYF
NA | TRBV12-3/TRBV12-4 | CASSSTMGLPQHF
NA | TRBV30 | CAWSGDRESRDTQYF
NA | TRBV6-5 | CASSYSRGDTEAFF
NA | TRBV5-1 | CASSLSTRSYNEQFF
NA | TRBV6-2/TRBV6-3 | CASSRLYSAGNQPQHF
NA | TRBV10-1 | CATSDHGQGSYEQYF
once | TRBV18 | CASSPGLAGGNTGELFF
once | TRBV18 | CASSPRVPYDEQYF
NA | TRBV6-5 | CASSARGTGYGYTF
NA | TRBV4-1 | CASSQRDWGAGTEAFF
NA | TRBV4-1 | CASSHFPANYGYTF
NA | TRBV23-1 | CASSGTYYGYTF
NA | TRBV9 | CASSPRTVPGANVLTF
NA | TRBV5-1 | CASSLEGGDGYTF